The 23 T cell receptor beta chains below all came from one sample that was sequenced in a study of shared clonotypes between healthy human individuals. The repertoire was sequenced with immunoSEQ multiplex PCR; TCRdb's copy has only in-frame clones and lacks some. The sample has over 2 million clones, around 93% seen once. Sequencing was done on a sample of naive CD4+ T cells from PBMCs. Subset defined: CD45RA+ positively selected. The receptors originated from a man aged 18 to 29 in good health. Some clones in this sample may be carry-over from other donors' samples.

J is TRBJ2-7 and V is TRBV15; D not certain. There are 14 residues in the CDR3. Germline CDR1 LNHNV, CDR2 YYDKDF (reference sequence). V was cut by 3 bases and J by 9 bases, with 18 bases left in between. The CDR3 is CATSSLRVPLGQYF. DNA for the CDR3: TGTGCCACCAGCAGTCTCCGGGTTCCTCTCGGGCAGTACTTC.

The chain has TRBV4-1 and TRBJ1-5, with TRBD1 as a possible D gene (6 bases). This CDR3 is built from 15 residues. The V gene's germline CDR1 is MGHRA and CDR2 YSYEKL. V was shortened by 1 base and J by 7 bases, with 14 bases between the two germline ends. CDR3 nucleotides: TGCGCCAGCAGCCAAGTACAGGGTTTGGGCCAGCCCCAGCATTTT. Translated: CASSQVQGLGQPQHF.

The rearrangement uses TRBV4-3 and TRBJ2-7, with TRBD2 matching over 8 bases. The CDR3 length is 15 residues. CDR1 and CDR2 (germline): LGHNA, YSLEER. Trimming at V came to 4 bases and at J to 0 bases, leaving 5 bases not matched to a gene. CDR3 bases: TGCGCCAGCAGCCGCACAGCGGGGGACTCCTACGAGCAGTACTTC. It translates to CASSRTAGDSYEQYF.

V is TRBV5-1 and J is TRBJ2-3; D is perhaps TRBD2 (6 bases). Germline CDR1 and CDR2: SGHRS and YFSETQ. Between the trimmed V and J ends, which lost 2 bases and 2 bases, there was a span of 15 bases. The CDR3 runs to 16 residues. The CDR3, as DNA: TGCGCCAGCAGCTTTGGAGATGGCGGGAACACAGATACGCAGTATTTT. Amino acid sequence: CASSFGDGGNTDTQYF.

The rearrangement joins TRBV30 to TRBJ1-2; weak D call: TRBD1 (5 bases). The V end lost 4 bases, the J end lost 0 bases, and 12 bases lay between the germline ends. The CDR3 is 14 residues long. The germline gives CDR1 GTSNPN, CDR2 SVGIG (reference sequence). CDR3 nucleotides: TGTGCCTGGAATCTGGCAGGGACTAACTATGGCTACACCTTC. Residues: CAWNLAGTNYGYTF.

This chain joins TRBV19 and TRBJ2-1; the match to TRBD2 covers 8 bases. The CDR3 has 15 amino acids. The V segment lost 2 bases and the J segment 4 bases; nucleotides outside the gene matches: 4. In germline, CDR1 is LNHDA, CDR2 SQIVND (reference sequence). CDR3 coding DNA: TGTGCCAGTAGTATAAGAGCGGGGGAATACAATGAGCAGTTCTTC. It encodes CASSIRAGEYNEQFF.

The chain uses TRBV7-9 and TRBJ2-7; D is unclear. The CDR3 is 15 residues long. V shed 1 base and J shed 0 bases, with 10 bases lying between them. Per germline, CDR1 SEHNR and CDR2 FQNEAQ (reference sequence). The DNA for the CDR3 is TGTGCCAGCAGCTTAGAAAGGGTGCTCTCCTACGAGCAGTACTTC. It is translated as CASSLERVLSYEQYF.

The gene calls are TRBV7-9 and TRBJ2-3; 15 bases align to TRBD2. CDR3 size: 19 residues. V shed 5 bases and J 4 bases; nucleotides not matched to a gene: 13. CDR1 SEHNR and CDR2 FQNEAQ come from the germline V gene (reference sequence). DNA for the CDR3: TGTGCCAGCAGCCCTGGACTAGCGGGAGGGCAACGGTATGCAGATACGCAGTATTTT. It is translated as CASSPGLAGGQRYADTQYF.

The rearrangement uses TRBV11-2 and TRBJ2-1; 10 bases are shared with TRBD2. With V trimmed by 3 bases and J by 8 bases, 10 bases remained unmatched. Looked up from germline, CDR1 is SGHAT and CDR2 is FQNNGV. The CDR3 runs 16 residues. The CDR3 sequence: CASSFLAGVLGDEQFF. The CDR3 region has the DNA TGTGCCAGCAGCTTCCTAGCGGGAGTCCTTGGCGATGAGCAGTTCTTC.

The genes are TRBV11-3 and TRBJ2-2; TRBD2 matches at 8 bases. The V gene's germline CDR1 is SGHNT and CDR2 YENEEA. V was pared by 2 bases and J by 10 bases, with 6 bases of the junction left unmatched. The CDR3 has 14 residues. CDR3 protein: CASSLPREGEELFF. The CDR3 nucleotides read TGTGCCAGCAGCTTACCCCGGGAGGGCGAGGAGCTGTTTTTT.

This chain connects TRBV19 to TRBJ2-3; D might be TRBD2 (5 bases). With 4 bases removed from V and 2 bases from J, the gap between germline ends came to 10 bases. The CDR3 runs 14 residues. Germline V gives CDR1 LNHDA, CDR2 SQIVND (reference sequence). The CDR3 bases are TGTGCCAGTAGTAGCCTAGCCTTCACAGATACGCAGTATTTT. Residues: CASSSLAFTDTQYF.

This chain uses TRBV29-1 with TRBJ2-7; D might be TRBD1 (6 bases). CDR3 size: 13 residues. Germline V gene data show CDR1 as SQVTM and CDR2 as ANQGSEA. With 8 bases removed from V and 0 bases from J, the gap between germline ends came to 14 bases. The CDR3 reads CSSPDSTSYEQYF. The CDR3 DNA follows: TGCAGCTCACCGGACAGTACCTCCTACGAGCAGTACTTC.

The chain uses TRBV5-4 and TRBJ2-7; 9 positions agree with TRBD2. J gave up 1 base and V 0 bases, and 14 bases lay outside the gene matches. Germline-derived CDR1 and CDR2 are SGHNT and YYREEE (reference sequence). This CDR3 has 19 residues. Here the CDR3 reads CASSLALGLAGPPSYEQYF. In nucleotides, the CDR3 is TGTGCCAGCAGCTTGGCTCTTGGGCTAGCGGGGCCTCCATCCTACGAGCAGTACTTC.

The V and J genes are TRBV7-9 and TRBJ2-7; unclear D gene. Trimming shortened V by 5 bases and J by 0 bases, and 17 bases separated the two germline ends. Per germline, CDR1 SEHNR and CDR2 FQNEAQ (reference sequence). The length of the CDR3 is 16 residues. CDR3 sequence: CASSLVAGQSSYEQYF. The CDR3 DNA sequence: TGTGCCAGCAGCCTAGTGGCAGGCCAAAGCTCCTACGAGCAGTACTTC.

This rearrangement joins TRBV10-3 to TRBJ2-7; 8 nucleotides match TRBD1. Germline assignment: CDR1 ENHRY and CDR2 SYGVKD. With 6 bases clipped from V and 2 bases from J, the junction kept 9 bases outside the gene matches. CDR3 length equals 15 residues. The CDR3 DNA reads TGTGCCATCAGCGCGCGGACAGGGAGTACCTACGAGCAGTACTTC. Its translation: CAISARTGSTYEQYF.

V usage is TRBV7-2 and J usage is TRBJ2-1; D might be TRBD1 (6 bases). With 1 base removed from V and 7 bases from J, the gap between germline ends came to 14 bases. CDR1 and CDR2 from the germline V gene are SGHTA and FQGNSA. The CDR3 runs to 15 residues. For the CDR3, the DNA is TGTGCCAGCAGCTTAGGGGGCCAGGGGATTAATGAGCAGTTCTTC. It specifies CASSLGGQGINEQFF.

This rearrangement joins TRBV5-4 to TRBJ2-7, with TRBD2 matching 7 bases. Germline V gives CDR1 SGHNT, CDR2 YYREEE (reference sequence). This CDR3 region has 17 residues. Germline trimming cut 3 bases from V and 3 bases from J; bases unmatched to any gene: 15. In DNA form, the CDR3 reads TGTGCCAGCAGCTACGGGGCTAGCGGAACTGGCATCTACGAGCAGTACTTC. It codes for CASSYGASGTGIYEQYF.

V is TRBV28 and J is TRBJ1-4, with 8 bases that match TRBD1. The CDR3 contains 14 residues. Trimming cost V 4 bases and J 5 bases; bases outside gene matches: 3. Germline loops: CDR1 MDHEN, CDR2 SYDVKM. CDR3 bases: TGTGCCAGCAGTTCGACAGGGGAAAATGAAAAACTGTTTTTT. It codes for CASSSTGENEKLFF.

The chain has TRBV2 and TRBJ1-5, with 8 bases that match TRBD1. After removal of 4 bases from V and 4 bases from J, the junction contained 6 bases not matched to a gene. The CDR3 sequence is 15 residues long. Germline-derived CDR1 and CDR2 are SNHLY and FYNNEI. CDR3 residues: CASSGWQGANQPQHF. The DNA of the CDR3 is TGTGCCAGCAGTGGCTGGCAGGGGGCAAATCAGCCCCAGCATTTT.

V is TRBV7-9 and J is TRBJ2-3, with TRBD2 identical over 11 bases. V shed 2 bases and J 5 bases; nucleotides not matched to a gene: 9. The CDR3 is 17 amino acids. Germline CDR1 is SEHNR and CDR2 is FQNEAQ (reference sequence). The DNA of the CDR3 is TGTGCCAGCAGCTTAACCCCTGGGACTAGCGGCGGAGATACGCAGTATTTT. This codes for CASSLTPGTSGGDTQYF.

DNA for the CDR3: TGTGCCAGCAGTGAGACAAGGACGGTCTCAAAAGATACGCAGTATTTT. Its protein product is CASSETRTVSKDTQYF. V usage is TRBV2 and J usage is TRBJ2-3; unclear D gene. V was pared by 3 bases and J by 5 bases, with 18 bases between. Germline values: CDR1 SNHLY, CDR2 FYNNEI. The CDR3 spans 16 residues.

This clone was found once. The V gene is TRBV4-1, the J gene TRBJ2-1; the D is unclear. The ends were cut back, 1 base at V and 6 bases at J, with 10 bases in the middle. This CDR3 is 14 amino acids long. Germline lookup yields CDR1 MGHRA and CDR2 YSYEKL. CDR3 coding DNA: TGCGCCAGCAGCCAAGGTGACACCCTCAATGAGCAGTTCTTC. Protein: CASSQGDTLNEQFF.

The chain has TRBV18 and TRBJ2-1, with D perhaps TRBD1 (5 bases). Germline V CDR1 and CDR2: KGHSH, LQKENI. V lost 2 bases to trimming and J lost 2 bases, with 10 bases between them. The length of the CDR3 is 15 residues. The CDR3 DNA follows: TGTGCCAGCTCACCAATTTTGGACACCTACAATGAGCAGTTCTTC. It yields the protein CASSPILDTYNEQFF.